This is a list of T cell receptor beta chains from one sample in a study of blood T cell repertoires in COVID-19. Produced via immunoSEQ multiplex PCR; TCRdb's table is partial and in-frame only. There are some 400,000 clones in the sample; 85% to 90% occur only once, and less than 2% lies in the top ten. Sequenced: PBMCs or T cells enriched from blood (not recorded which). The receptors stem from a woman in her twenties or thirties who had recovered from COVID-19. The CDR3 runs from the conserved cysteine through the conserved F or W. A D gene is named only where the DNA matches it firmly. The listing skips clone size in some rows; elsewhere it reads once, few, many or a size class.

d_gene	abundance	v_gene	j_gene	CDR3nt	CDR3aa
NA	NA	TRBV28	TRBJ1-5	TGTGCCAGCAGTTCGAACAGTCATAGCAATCAGCCCCAGCATTTT	CASSSNSHSNQPQHF
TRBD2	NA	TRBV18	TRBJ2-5	TGTGCCAGCTCACGAGAATCGGGGGGGGAGACCCAGTACTTC	CASSRESGGETQYF
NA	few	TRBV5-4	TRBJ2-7	TGTGCCAGCAGCGGGGACACCTCATACGAGCAGTACTTC	CASSGDTSYEQYF
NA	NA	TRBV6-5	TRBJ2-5	TGTGCCAGCGCCGACAGCCAAGAGACCCAGTACTTC	CASADSQETQYF
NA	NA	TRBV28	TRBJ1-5	TGTGCCAGCAGTTTGCAGGGGCCCTCAAATCAGCCCCAGCATTTT	CASSLQGPSNQPQHF
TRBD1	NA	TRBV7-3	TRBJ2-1	TGTGCCAGCAGCCTCGCAGGGGGCATCGGCAATGAGCAGTTCTTC	CASSLAGGIGNEQFF
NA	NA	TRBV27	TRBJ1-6	TGTGCCAGCAGTTTGGGGGCCGGGACCATCAATTCACCCCTCCACTTT	CASSLGAGTINSPLHF
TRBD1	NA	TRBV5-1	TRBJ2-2	TGCGCCAGCAGCTTGGCTCAGGGGGACACCGGGGAGCTGTTTTTT	CASSLAQGDTGELFF
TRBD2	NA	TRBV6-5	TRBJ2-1	TGTGCCAGCAGTTACCCTAGCGGGGGGCTAAACAATGAGCAGTTCTTC	CASSYPSGGLNNEQFF
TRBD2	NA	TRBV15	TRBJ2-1	TGTGCCACCAGCCGCGGACTAGCGGGAGTCACCTACAATGAGCAGTTCTTC	CATSRGLAGVTYNEQFF
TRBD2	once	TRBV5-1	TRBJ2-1	TGCGCCAGCCACACTAGCGGCCGACAAACATACAATGAGCAGTTCTTC	CASHTSGRQTYNEQFF
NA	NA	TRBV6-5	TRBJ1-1	TGTGCCAGCAGTTACTCGAGAGGGAACACTGAAGCTTTCTTT	CASSYSRGNTEAFF
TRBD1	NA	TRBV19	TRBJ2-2	TGTGCCAGTAGTACCTACAGGGGTGCCGGGGAGCTGTTTTTT	CASSTYRGAGELFF
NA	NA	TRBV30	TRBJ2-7	TGTGCCTGGACAATCTCCCCACAGGGCGGCGAGCAGTACTTC	CAWTISPQGGEQYF
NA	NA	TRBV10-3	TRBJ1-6	TGTGCCATCACCGGACAGTATAATTCACCCCTCCACTTT	CAITGQYNSPLHF
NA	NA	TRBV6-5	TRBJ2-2	TGTGCCAGCACCGACCGCGGAGGGAACACCGGGGAGCTGTTTTTT	CASTDRGGNTGELFF
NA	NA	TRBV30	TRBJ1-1	TGTGCCTGGAAAAAAGGGATCCTAGAGGGGAGGACTGAAGCTTTCTTT	CAWKKGILEGRTEAFF
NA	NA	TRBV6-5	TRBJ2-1	TGTGCCAGCAGTTACATTCACAGGGGGGGCTACAATGAGCAGTTCTTC	CASSYIHRGGYNEQFF
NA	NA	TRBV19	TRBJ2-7	TGTGCCAGTAGGAAGAGAGGGACCTACGAGCAGTACTTC	CASRKRGTYEQYF
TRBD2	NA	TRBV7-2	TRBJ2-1	TGTGCCAGCAGACCCGGGACTAGCGGATTCAATGAGCAGTTCTTC	CASRPGTSGFNEQFF
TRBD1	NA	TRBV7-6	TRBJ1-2	TGTGCCAGCAGCGCGACAGGGAATAATGGCTACACCTTC	CASSATGNNGYTF
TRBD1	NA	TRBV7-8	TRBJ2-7	TGTGCCAGCAGCTACAGGGGGTCGGACGAGCAGTACTTC	CASSYRGSDEQYF
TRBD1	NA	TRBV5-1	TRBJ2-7	TGCGCCAGCAGCCCGGACAGGGTTCCACGAGAGCAGTACTTC	CASSPDRVPREQYF
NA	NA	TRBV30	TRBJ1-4	TGTGCCTGGAGTTATAATGAAAAACTGTTTTTT	CAWSYNEKLFF
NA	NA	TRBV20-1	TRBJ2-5	TGCAGTGCTCAGCGGGAGACCCAGTACTTC	CSAQRETQYF
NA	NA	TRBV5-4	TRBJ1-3	TGTGCCAGCAGCTCCCCGGGGAAAGCTGGAAACACCATATATTTT	CASSSPGKAGNTIYF
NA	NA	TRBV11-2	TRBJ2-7	TGTGCCAGCAGCAAAGGCCCAGGGAAAGGGGGCTACGAGCAGTACTTC	CASSKGPGKGGYEQYF
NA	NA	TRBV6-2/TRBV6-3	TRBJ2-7	TGTGCCAGCAGTTACTCTGACAACGTCCACTACGAGCAGTACTTC	CASSYSDNVHYEQYF
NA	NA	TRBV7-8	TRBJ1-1	TGTGCCAGCAGCGAATACAGGGCCATGAACACTGAAGCTTTCTTT	CASSEYRAMNTEAFF
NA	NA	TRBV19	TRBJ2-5	TGTGCCAGTAGTATCTCGAACGTGTTTCACAGGGCAGGATCGGTAGAGACCCAGTACTTC	CASSISNVFHRAGSVETQYF
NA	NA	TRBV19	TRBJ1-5	TGTGCCAGTAGCGGTCGACCCCAGCATTTT	CASSGRPQHF
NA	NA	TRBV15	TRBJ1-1	TGTGCCACCAGCAGAGGGGGGTACAGTTTGCAGCGGGACACTGAAGCTTTCTTT	CATSRGGYSLQRDTEAFF
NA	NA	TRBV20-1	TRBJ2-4	TGCAGTGCTAGTCAGCGGCAGCCGGAAAACATTCAGTACTTC	CSASQRQPENIQYF
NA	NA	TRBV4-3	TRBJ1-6	TGCGCCAGCAGCCAAGATTTACGGTCAATACTTAATTCACCCCTCCACTTT	CASSQDLRSILNSPLHF
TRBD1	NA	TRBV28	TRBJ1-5	TGTGCCAGCAGTTTCCCGACAGGGAACAATCAGCCCCAGCATTTT	CASSFPTGNNQPQHF
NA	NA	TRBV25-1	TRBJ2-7	TGTGCCAGCAGTGAACCCGGGAGTGCCTACGAGCAGTACTTC	CASSEPGSAYEQYF
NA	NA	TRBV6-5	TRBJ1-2	TGTGCCAGCAGTTGGGACACTAACTATGGCTACACCTTC	CASSWDTNYGYTF